The rows below give T cell receptor beta chains drawn from one sample of a study of shared clonotypes between healthy human individuals. Clones were sequenced by immunoSEQ multiplex PCR, and TCRdb holds only the in-frame ones, with some missing. The data show more than 550,000 clones, about 90% seen once. Sequenced: naive CD8+ T cells sorted from blood. Source of these receptors: a man aged 25 to 40 in good health. CDR3s include the opening cysteine and the closing phenylalanine or tryptophan. A D gene is named only where the DNA matches it firmly. Clone sizes are given selectively: once, few, many, or a class where the clone is expanded.

size: .
V: TRBV6-1
D: TRBD1
CDR3: CASSEGTSDRVYNEQFF

size: .
V: TRBV7-3
D: .
CDR3: CASSTTGGSETQYF

size: .
V: TRBV5-4
D: .
CDR3: CASSLEGGLVGTDTQYF

size: once
V: TRBV7-9
D: TRBD1
CDR3: CASSFHSQGARTEAFF

size: .
V: TRBV4-3
D: .
CDR3: CASSQDLGSHTGELFF

size: .
V: TRBV29-1
D: TRBD1
CDR3: CSAMDRVNGEQYF

size: .
V: TRBV7-2
D: .
CDR3: CASSPTGDSNQPQHF

size: .
V: TRBV18
D: TRBD2
CDR3: CASSPVARLAAYNEQFF

size: once
V: TRBV5-6
D: TRBD2
CDR3: CASSTSGSTYEQYF

size: .
V: TRBV28
D: .
CDR3: CASSLYGDSSGNTIYF

size: .
V: TRBV6-5
D: TRBD2
CDR3: CAALGREYNEQFF

size: .
V: TRBV13
D: .
CDR3: CASSLGGLGFYEQYF

size: .
V: TRBV7-9
D: .
CDR3: CASSLGHIYEQYF

size: .
V: TRBV7-9
D: .
CDR3: CASSPPWTEAFF

size: .
V: TRBV2
D: .
CDR3: CASSESGDGNQPQHF

size: few
V: TRBV2
D: TRBD1
CDR3: CASRDRMYGYTF

size: .
V: TRBV4-1
D: .
CDR3: CASSQDGISYEQYF

size: .
V: TRBV7-9
D: TRBD2
CDR3: CASSNPGLAGGPDGDEQFF

size: once
V: TRBV10-1
D: .
CDR3: CASSGFSYEQYF

size: .
V: TRBV4-1
D: TRBD1
CDR3: CASSQEDRESYEQYF

size: .
V: TRBV4-3
D: TRBD2
CDR3: CASSQDMSGSRRSYNEQFF

size: .
V: TRBV7-9
D: .
CDR3: CASLGPNQETQYF

size: .
V: TRBV6-5
D: .
CDR3: CASSYSPGKGTGELFF

size: .
V: TRBV10-3
D: .
CDR3: CAISETSRDEQYF

size: .
V: TRBV5-4
D: TRBD2
CDR3: CASMARGASGSEQYF

size: once
V: TRBV4-1
D: .
CDR3: CASSQQDASTDTQYF

size: .
V: TRBV10-3
D: .
CDR3: CAISEPGSANEQFF

size: .
V: TRBV5-1
D: TRBD1
CDR3: CASSLGTGGDQETQYF

size: .
V: TRBV11-2
D: .
CDR3: CASSLDGQQNSYEQYF

size: .
V: TRBV7-2
D: .
CDR3: CASSPFTRGNQPQHF

size: .
V: TRBV5-6
D: .
CDR3: CASSPSQRHISTDTQYF

size: .
V: TRBV9
D: .
CDR3: CASSVGSGSNEQFF

size: .
V: TRBV19
D: .
CDR3: CASSIAGASYEQYF

size: .
V: TRBV5-1
D: TRBD1
CDR3: CASSTGTGALSTEAFF

size: .
V: TRBV10-3
D: .
CDR3: CAIGYSGTDTQYF

size: .
V: TRBV7-6
D: TRBD1
CDR3: CASSLLRDRVNEQYF

size: once
V: TRBV25-1
D: .
CDR3: CASTLGARGTEAFF

size: .
V: TRBV6-5
D: .
CDR3: CASSIIRGNEAFF

size: .
V: TRBV7-8
D: TRBD1
CDR3: CASSLTGGTYEQYF

size: .
V: TRBV7-9
D: TRBD2
CDR3: CASSSRLAGPQETQYF